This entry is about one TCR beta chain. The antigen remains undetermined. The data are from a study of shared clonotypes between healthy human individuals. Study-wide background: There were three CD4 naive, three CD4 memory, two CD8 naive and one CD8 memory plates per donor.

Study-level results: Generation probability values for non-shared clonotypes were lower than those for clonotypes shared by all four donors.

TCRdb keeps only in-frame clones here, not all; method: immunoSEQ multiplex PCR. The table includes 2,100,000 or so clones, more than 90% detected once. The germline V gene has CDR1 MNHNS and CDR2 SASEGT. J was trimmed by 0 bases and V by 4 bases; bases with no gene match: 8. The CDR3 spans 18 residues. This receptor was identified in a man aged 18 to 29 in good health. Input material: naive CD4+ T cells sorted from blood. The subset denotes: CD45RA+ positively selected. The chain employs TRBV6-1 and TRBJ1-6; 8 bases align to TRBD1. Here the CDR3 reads CASSASAQGASYNSPLHF. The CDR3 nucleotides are TGTGCCAGCAGTGCCTCAGCCCAGGGGGCCTCCTATAATTCACCCCTCCACTTT.